Listed here are 8 T cell receptor beta chains from one sample, sequenced in a study of cytomegalovirus exposure and HLA in healthy donors (dated by TCRdb to about 2017). Libraries were constructed by the immunoSEQ multiplex PCR assay. For the multiplex PCR, a mixture combining 60 forward primers for TCR Vbeta segments and 13 reverse primers for TCR Jbeta segments was used. TCRdb carries this immuneACCESS record with in-frame sequences only. Its versions omit some clonotypes, under half of them owing to an unresolved V gene in the studies checked, with the rest unexplained. The sample table lists 100,000 or so clones, over 75% of them with a count of one. Of the sample, around 2% falls within the top ten clones. The source material was PBMCs. Receptors were obtained from a man younger than 35 in good health and CMV-seronegative.

The chain has TRBV25-1 and TRBJ1-2, with 7 bases lining up with TRBD1. V was pared by 3 bases and J by 2 bases, with 3 bases of the junction left unmatched. The CDR3 has 14 amino acids. CDR1 MGHDK and CDR2 SYGVNS come from the germline V gene. This chain's CDR3 is CASSETGWNYGYTF. Written as DNA, the CDR3 is TGTGCCAGCAGTGAGACAGGGTGGAACTATGGCTACACCTTC.

This chain connects TRBV10-1 to TRBJ2-1; 9 positions agree with TRBD2. V was clipped by 3 bases and J by 2 bases; unmatched bases: 5. CDR3 length equals 16 residues. The germline gives CDR1 WNHNN, CDR2 SYGVQD (reference sequence). Here the CDR3 reads CASSDMVAGAYNEQFF. The CDR3 nucleotides read TGCGCCAGCAGTGACATGGTAGCGGGGGCCTACAATGAGCAGTTCTTC.

The chain recombines TRBV7-6 with TRBJ2-5; 13 bases are shared with TRBD2. V shed 1 base, J shed 1 base, and the junction held 0 bases outside the gene matches. Germline V CDR1 and CDR2: SGHVS, FNYEAQ. The CDR3 totals 16 residues. In DNA, the CDR3 is TGTGCCAGCAGCTTAGGACTAGCGGGGGGCCAAGAGACCCAGTACTTC. This codes for CASSLGLAGGQETQYF.

The chain employs TRBV5-4 and TRBJ1-2, with TRBD1 as a possible D gene (6 bases). This CDR3 has 15 amino acids. Looked up from germline, CDR1 is SGHNT and CDR2 is YYREEE (reference sequence). V lost 0 bases, J lost 0 bases, and 9 bases lay in between. The CDR3, as DNA: TGTGCCAGCAGCTTGGCTGACAGGCCTAACTATGGCTACACCTTC. As protein: CASSLADRPNYGYTF. Drawing the rest from reference TRBV5-4 and TRBJ1-2, the complete variable domain is ETGVTQSPTHLIKTRGQQVTLRCSSQSGHNTVSWYQQALGQGPQFIFQYYREEENGRGNFPPRFSGLQFPNYSSELNVNALELDDSALYLCASSLADRPNYGYTFGSGTRLTVV.

The chain has TRBV7-9 and TRBJ2-1; 10 bases agree with TRBD2. The CDR3 runs 15 residues. Trimming at V came to 3 bases and at J to 2 bases, leaving 1 base not matched to a gene. Germline CDR1 and CDR2: SEHNR and FQNEAQ (reference sequence). The DNA of the CDR3 is TGTGCCAGCAGCTTTGGACTAGCGGCCTACAATGAGCAGTTCTTC. As protein: CASSFGLAAYNEQFF.

V is TRBV6-1 and J is TRBJ1-3; 7 nucleotides align to TRBD1. The CDR3 has 17 residues. Per the germline V gene, CDR1 is MNHNS and CDR2 is SASEGT. With V trimmed by 6 bases and J by 4 bases, 15 bases remained unmatched. This chain's CDR3 is CASSEPIGGKGGNTIYF. Written as DNA, the CDR3 is TGTGCCAGCAGCGAACCTATAGGGGGCAAGGGGGGAAACACCATATATTTT.

The gene calls are TRBV5-1 and TRBJ2-1, with 7 positions matching TRBD1. The V segment lost 4 bases and the J segment 4 bases; nucleotides outside the gene matches: 11. Germline assignment: CDR1 SGHRS and CDR2 YFSETQ. The CDR3 runs to 16 residues. The CDR3 spells CASSQTPGQIYNEQFF. In DNA, the CDR3 is TGCGCCAGCAGCCAAACCCCGGGACAGATATACAATGAGCAGTTCTTC.

V and J are TRBV11-2 and TRBJ2-2; the D gene is possibly TRBD2 (5 bases). This CDR3 has 15 residues. Germline CDR1 is SGHAT and CDR2 is FQNNGV. Trimming shortened V by 4 bases and J by 4 bases, and 13 bases separated the two germline ends. CDR3 sequence reads: CASSSGSMGTGELFF. The CDR3 DNA follows: TGTGCCAGCAGCTCGGGGAGTATGGGCACCGGGGAGCTGTTTTTT. The whole variable domain, remainder taken from reference TRBV11-2 and TRBJ2-2, is EAGVAQSPRYKIIEKRQSVAFWCNPISGHATLYWYQQILGQGPKLLIQFQNNGVVDDSQLPKDRFSAERLKGVDSTLKIQPAKLEDSAVYLCASSSGSMGTGELFFGEGSRLTVL.